Listed here is a single T cell receptor beta chain. Its antigen is as yet unknown. The sample comes from a study of immune evolution from preneoplasia to lung adenocarcinoma. Unmatched junction bases numbered 3, after V lost 0 bases and J lost 1 base. The CDR3 spans 16 residues. The V gene's germline CDR1 is SGHRS and CDR2 YFSETQ. Premalignant or tumor cells were enriched by macro-dissection after pathologic assessment. Study-wide points: Clonality was highest in normal lung, lower in later-stage lesions apparently. Top clone frequencies peaked in normal lung, apparently declining through invasive adenocarcinoma.

TCRdb's table, derived via immunoSEQ multiplex PCR, lists solely in-frame clones and lacks some. The sample yields fewer than 10,000 clones, about 78% seen once. This TCR was recovered from an older donor with lung adenocarcinoma. Sequenced input: FFPE minimally invasive lung adenocarcinoma tissue. The chain is built from TRBV5-1 and TRBJ2-1, with 8 bases that match TRBD2. The CDR3 DNA reads TGCGCCAGCAGCTTGGGTTCGGGGGGGTCCTACAATGAGCAGTTCTTC. It codes for CASSLGSGGSYNEQFF.